This TCR beta chain was captured by sequencing in a study of early T cells in non-severe SARS-CoV-2 infection (TCRdb year 2021). About the study as a whole: Because TCR sequencing was done on bulk RNA from unsorted whole blood, the alpha and beta chains could not be paired.

This clonotype has a count of ten or more. Which antigen it targets is not known. No base quality information exists; no much larger clone differs at one position. Libraries came from 5' RACE. This sample was sequenced with a NextSeq 500. Unique molecular identifiers were attached to individual cDNA molecules in the TCR library protocol so that sequencing error and PCR bias could be corrected. TCR alpha and beta chains were both sequenced, and the abundances of alpha and beta sequences in each sample were closely correlated with each other. Turning to the authors' computational methods: V gene, J gene and CDR3 annotation of TCR sequences was performed with Decombinator V4. Expanded TCRs were defined as changing significantly between any two time points under a Poisson model with p below 0.0001. TCR abundances were normalised to the total number of TCRs sequenced per sample and expressed as counts per million. MAIT TCRs were defined by TRAV1-2 paired with TRAJ12, TRAJ20 or TRAJ33, and iNKT TCRs by TRAV10 paired with TRAJ18. A search of VDJdb, accessed on 1 November 2021, was run for TCRs annotated to CMV, EBV and SARS-CoV-2, with TCRs annotated for multiple antigens excluded. TCRdb cleaned the public reads at Q25 with fastp, built clones with MiXCR and kept in-frame beta chains. Rows with one shared CDR3 protein collapse into an entry with the most common genes and DNA. The V and J calls were not made by the authors but by TCRdb's processing. This sample gives about 48,000 distinct CDR3 sequences in total; roughly 9.8% of them show up just once. The biggest ten clones account for about 8% of the sample.

General findings and caveats noted by the study authors: VDJdb matching was skewed toward anti-spike CD8 responses, so virus-specific expansions were likely underestimated and private and CD4 specificities were missed.

Taken from cysteine to phenylalanine, the CDR3 has 14 residues. CDR3 DNA is the only sequence kept; it has 42 bases, read in frame from the first base. Reading the germline V gene gives CDR1 KGHSH and CDR2 LQKENI. At the junction V is shortened by 3 bases and J by 7 bases, with 10 bases in between. The study was a case-control design nested within a healthcare worker cohort in London, UK, with weekly nasopharyngeal swab PCR tests and blood sampling. Healthcare workers were enrolled in the week of the UK lockdown, from 23 to 31 March 2020, and were followed every week for up to 16 weeks. The source is an adult who was a healthcare worker with PCR-confirmed SARS-CoV-2 infection or an uninfected control (not recorded which). The sequenced material came from whole blood. Recombination joined TRBV18 with TRBJ1-6; the D gene is perhaps TRBD1, on 6 matching bases. The CDR3 loop reads CASSPDSQNSPLHF. The nucleotide sequence reads as follows: TGTGCCAGCTCACCGGACAGTCAGAATTCACCCCTCCACTTT.